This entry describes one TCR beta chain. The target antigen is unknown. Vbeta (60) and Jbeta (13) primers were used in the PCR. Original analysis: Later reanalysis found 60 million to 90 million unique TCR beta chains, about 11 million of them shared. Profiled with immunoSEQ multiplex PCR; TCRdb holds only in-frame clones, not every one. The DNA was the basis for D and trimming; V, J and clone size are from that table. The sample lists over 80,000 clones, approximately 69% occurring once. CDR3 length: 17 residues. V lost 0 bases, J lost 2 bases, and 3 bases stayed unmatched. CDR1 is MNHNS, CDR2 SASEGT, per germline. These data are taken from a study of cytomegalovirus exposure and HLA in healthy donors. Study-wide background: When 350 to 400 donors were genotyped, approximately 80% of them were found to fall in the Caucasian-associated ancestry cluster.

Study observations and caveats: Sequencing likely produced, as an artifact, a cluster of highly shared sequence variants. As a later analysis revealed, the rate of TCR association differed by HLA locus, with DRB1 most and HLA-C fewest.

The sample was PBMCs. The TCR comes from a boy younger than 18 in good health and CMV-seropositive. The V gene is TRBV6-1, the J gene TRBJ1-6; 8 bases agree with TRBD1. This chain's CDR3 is CASSEADRATYNSPLHF. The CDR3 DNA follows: TGTGCCAGCAGTGAAGCGGACAGGGCCACCTATAATTCACCCCTCCACTTT.